This T cell receptor beta chain was sequenced in a study of cytomegalovirus exposure and HLA in healthy donors. Study-level findings and limits: In a later analysis, TCR beta V- and J-gene trimming showed a link to a missense DCLRE1C variant.

This clone was seen a few times. Its antigen is not identified. Researchers ran the PCR with 60 Vbeta and 13 Jbeta primers. Assay used: immunoSEQ multiplex PCR; TCRdb lists only in-frame clones, some missing. The table has approximately 69,000 clones, about 70% seen once; the top ten hold 22%. The CDR3 has 12 amino acids. Trimming took off 0 bases at V and 11 bases at J, with 10 bases between the two ends. Germline V gives CDR1 LNHNV, CDR2 YYDKDF (reference sequence). The chain has TRBV15 and TRBJ1-1; unclear D gene. Sequencing input: PBMCs. The receptor was derived from a young woman in good health and CMV-seropositive. The CDR3 reads CATSRDQRAAFF. The CDR3 coding sequence is TGTGCCACCAGCAGAGATCAGAGGGCGGCTTTCTTT.